The clone carrying this TCR beta chain appeared many times. This CDR3 spans 12 amino acids. Germline V gene data show CDR1 as SGHNT and CDR2 as YENEEA. Between the trimmed V and J ends, which lost 1 base and 10 bases, there was a span of 8 bases. Amplified TCR beta CDR3 regions came from RNA transcripts. Carried out on the TCR CDR3, a first-round RT-PCR used the HTBI primer set. TCRdb re-derived calls from the multiplex PCR reads in MiXCR, one entry per CDR3 protein. This sample has some 620,000 distinct CDR3 sequences; around 15% occur once, and the top ten carry around 4%. The data are from a study of T cells in Graves' hyperthyroidism and ophthalmopathy.

This TCR came from a woman in her twenties or thirties with Graves' hyperthyroidism. The J gene is TRBJ2-1, the V gene TRBV11-3; D perhaps matches TRBD2 (5 bases). The sequencing input was blood. CDR3: CASSLGGPEQFF. CDR3 coding DNA: TGTGCCAGCAGCTTAGGAGGGCCGGAGCAGTTCTTC.